The entry below describes one T cell receptor (beta chain). This specimen belongs to a study of CD8 T cells in Susac syndrome. After extraction with the RNeasy kit, about 0.45 to 1 ug of the RNA was reverse transcribed using random hexamers. TCRdb recomputed calls from the immunoSEQ multiplex PCR reads with MiXCR, one row per CDR3 protein. The sample contains a few hundred thousand distinct CDR3 sequences, over 75% of which appear only once. TCR beta sequencing was performed on blood CD8+ and CD4+ T cells. Germline CDR1 and CDR2: SEHNR and FQNEAQ (reference sequence). The CDR3 is made up of 16 amino acids. The trim removed 1 base at V and 5 bases at J, leaving 5 bases unmatched.

The chain has TRBV7-9 and TRBJ2-1, with 10 bases that match TRBD2. The sequence derives from a human donor with multiple sclerosis. The sample comprised CD8+ T cells from PBMCs. The CDR3 region is CASSLGLGLADNEQFF. The CDR3 coding sequence is TGTGCCAGCAGCTTAGGTCTCGGACTAGCGGACAATGAGCAGTTCTTC.